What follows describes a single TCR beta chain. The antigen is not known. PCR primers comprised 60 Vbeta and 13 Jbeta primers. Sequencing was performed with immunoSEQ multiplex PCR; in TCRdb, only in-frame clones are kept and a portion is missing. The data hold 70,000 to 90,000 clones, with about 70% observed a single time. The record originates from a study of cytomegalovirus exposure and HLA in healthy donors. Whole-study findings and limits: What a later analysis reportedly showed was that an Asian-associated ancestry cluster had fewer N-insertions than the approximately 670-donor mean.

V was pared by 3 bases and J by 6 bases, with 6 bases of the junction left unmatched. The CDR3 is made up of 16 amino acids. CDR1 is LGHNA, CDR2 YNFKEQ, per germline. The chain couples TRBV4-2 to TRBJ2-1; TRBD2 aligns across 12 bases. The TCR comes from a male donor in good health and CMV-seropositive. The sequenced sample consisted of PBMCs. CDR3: CASSQGGLAGPNEQFF. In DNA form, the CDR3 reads TGTGCCAGCAGCCAGGGCGGACTAGCGGGGCCCAATGAGCAGTTCTTC.